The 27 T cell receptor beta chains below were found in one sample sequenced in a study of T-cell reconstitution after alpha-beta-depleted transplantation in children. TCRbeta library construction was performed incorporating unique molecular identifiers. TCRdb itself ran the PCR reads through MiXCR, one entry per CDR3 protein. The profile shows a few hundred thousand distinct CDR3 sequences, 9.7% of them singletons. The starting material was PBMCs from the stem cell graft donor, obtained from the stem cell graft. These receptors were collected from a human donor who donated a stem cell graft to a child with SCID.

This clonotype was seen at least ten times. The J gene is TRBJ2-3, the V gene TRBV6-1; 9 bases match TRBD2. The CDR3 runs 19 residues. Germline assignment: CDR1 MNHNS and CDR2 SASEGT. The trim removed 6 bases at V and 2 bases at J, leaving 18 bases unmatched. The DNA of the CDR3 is TGTGCCAGCAGAGGACAAGGAGGCCTAGCGGGGTTTTCCACAGATACGCAGTATTTT. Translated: CASRGQGGLAGFSTDTQYF.

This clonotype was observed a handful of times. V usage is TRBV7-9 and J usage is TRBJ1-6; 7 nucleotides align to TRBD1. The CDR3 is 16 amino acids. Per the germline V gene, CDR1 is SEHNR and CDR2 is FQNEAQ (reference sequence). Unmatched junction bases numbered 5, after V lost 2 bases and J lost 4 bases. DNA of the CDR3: TGTGCCAGCAGCTTAAAGGGGGCTGAATATAATTCACCCCTCCACTTT. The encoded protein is CASSLKGAEYNSPLHF. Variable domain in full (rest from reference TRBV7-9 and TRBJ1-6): DTGVSQNPRHKITKRGQNVTFRCDPISEHNRLYWYRQTLGQGPEFLTYFQNEAQLEKSRLLSDRFSAERPKGSFSTLEIQRTEQGDSAMYLCASSLKGAEYNSPLHFGNGTRLTVT.

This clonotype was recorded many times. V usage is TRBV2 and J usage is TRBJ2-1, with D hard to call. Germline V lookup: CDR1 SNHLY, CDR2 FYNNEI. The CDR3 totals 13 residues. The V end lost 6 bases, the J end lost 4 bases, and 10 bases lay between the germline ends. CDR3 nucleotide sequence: TGTGCCAGCAGAGCTGGGCAGTACAATGAGCAGTTCTTC. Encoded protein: CASRAGQYNEQFF. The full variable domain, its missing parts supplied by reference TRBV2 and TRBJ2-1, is EPEVTQTPSHQVTQMGQEVILRCVPISNHLYFYWYRQILGQKVEFLVSFYNNEISEKSEIFDDQFSVERPDGSNFTLKIRSTKLEDSAMYFCASRAGQYNEQFFGPGTRLTVL.

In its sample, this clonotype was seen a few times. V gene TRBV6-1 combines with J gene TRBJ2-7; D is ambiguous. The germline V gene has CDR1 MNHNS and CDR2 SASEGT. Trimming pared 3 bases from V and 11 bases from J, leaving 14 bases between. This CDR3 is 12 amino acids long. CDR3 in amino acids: CASSDMAPQKYF. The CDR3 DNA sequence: TGTGCCAGCAGTGATATGGCCCCTCAGAAGTACTTC.

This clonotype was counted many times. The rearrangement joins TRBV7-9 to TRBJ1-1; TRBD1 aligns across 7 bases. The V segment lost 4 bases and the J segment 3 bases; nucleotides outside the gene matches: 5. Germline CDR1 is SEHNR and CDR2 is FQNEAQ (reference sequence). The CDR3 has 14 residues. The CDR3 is CASSSTQGDTEAFF. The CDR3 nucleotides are TGTGCCAGCAGCTCCACGCAGGGGGACACTGAAGCTTTCTTT.

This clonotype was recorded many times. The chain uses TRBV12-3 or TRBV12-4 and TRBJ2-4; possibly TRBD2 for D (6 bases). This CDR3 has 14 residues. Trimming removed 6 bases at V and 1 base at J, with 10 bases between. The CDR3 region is CASSPGVAKNIQYF. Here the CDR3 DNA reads TGTGCCAGCAGCCCGGGGGTCGCCAAAAACATTCAGTACTTC.

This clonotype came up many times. The CDR3 DNA follows: TGTGCCAGCAGCTTAGACCCCAGGGGCAATCAGCCCCAGCATTTT. Translating gives CASSLDPRGNQPQHF. The rearrangement uses TRBV7-2 and TRBJ1-5, with a weak D call TRBD1 (5 bases). The germline V and J ends were trimmed by 1 base and 2 bases, with 9 bases remaining between them. The CDR3 covers 15 residues. CDR1 SGHTA and CDR2 FQGNSA come from the germline V gene.

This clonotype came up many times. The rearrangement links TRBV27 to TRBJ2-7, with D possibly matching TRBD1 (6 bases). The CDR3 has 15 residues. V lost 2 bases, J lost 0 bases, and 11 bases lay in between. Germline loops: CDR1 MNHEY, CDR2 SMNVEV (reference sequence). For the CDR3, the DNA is TGTGCCAGCAGTTTACTTGGGGACACCTCCTACGAGCAGTACTTC. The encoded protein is CASSLLGDTSYEQYF.

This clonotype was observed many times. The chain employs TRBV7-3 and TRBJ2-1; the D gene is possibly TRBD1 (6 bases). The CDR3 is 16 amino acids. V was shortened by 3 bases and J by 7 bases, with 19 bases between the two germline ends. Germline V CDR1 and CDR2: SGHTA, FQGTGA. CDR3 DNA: TGTGCCAGCAGCTTCCCGACAGGCGGGCACCCGAATGAGCAGTTCTTC. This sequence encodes CASSFPTGGHPNEQFF.

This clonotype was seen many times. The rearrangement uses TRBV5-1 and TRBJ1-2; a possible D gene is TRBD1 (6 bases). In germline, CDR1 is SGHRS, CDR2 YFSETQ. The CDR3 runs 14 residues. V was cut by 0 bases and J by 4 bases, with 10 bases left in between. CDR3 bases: TGCGCCAGCAGCTTGGATGGGACAACCTATGGCTACACCTTC. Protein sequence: CASSLDGTTYGYTF.

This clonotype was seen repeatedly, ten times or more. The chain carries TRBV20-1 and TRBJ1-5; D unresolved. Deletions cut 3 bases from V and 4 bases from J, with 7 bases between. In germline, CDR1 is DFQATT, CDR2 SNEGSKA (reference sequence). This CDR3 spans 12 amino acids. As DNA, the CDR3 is TGCAGTGCTAGGACCAGTAATCAGCCCCAGCATTTT. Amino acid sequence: CSARTSNQPQHF.

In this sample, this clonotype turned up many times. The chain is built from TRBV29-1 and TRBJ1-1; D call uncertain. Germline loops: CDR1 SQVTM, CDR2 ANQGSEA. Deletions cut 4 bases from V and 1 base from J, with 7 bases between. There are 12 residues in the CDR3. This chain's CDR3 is CSVVRPNTEAFF. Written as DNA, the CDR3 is TGCAGCGTTGTGCGACCGAACACTGAAGCTTTCTTT.

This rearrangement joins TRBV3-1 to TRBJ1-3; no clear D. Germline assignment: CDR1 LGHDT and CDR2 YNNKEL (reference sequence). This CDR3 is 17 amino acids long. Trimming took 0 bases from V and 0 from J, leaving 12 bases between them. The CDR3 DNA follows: TGTGCCAGCAGCCAAGACGGGCACAGTCACTCTGGAAACACCATATATTTT. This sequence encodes CASSQDGHSHSGNTIYF. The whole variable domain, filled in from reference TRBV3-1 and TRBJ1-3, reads DTAVSQTPKYLVTQMGNDKSIKCEQNLGHDTMYWYKQDSKKFLKIMFSYNNKELIINETVPNRFSPKSPDKAHLNLHINSLELGDSAVYFCASSQDGHSHSGNTIYFGEGSWLTVV.

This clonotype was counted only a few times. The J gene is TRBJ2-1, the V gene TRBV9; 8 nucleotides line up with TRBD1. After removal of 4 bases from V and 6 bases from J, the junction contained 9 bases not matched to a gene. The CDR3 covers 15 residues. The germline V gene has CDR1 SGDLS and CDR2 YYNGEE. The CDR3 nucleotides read TGTGCCAGCAGCCCCCGCAGGGGGCCCGTCAATGAGCAGTTCTTC. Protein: CASSPRRGPVNEQFF.

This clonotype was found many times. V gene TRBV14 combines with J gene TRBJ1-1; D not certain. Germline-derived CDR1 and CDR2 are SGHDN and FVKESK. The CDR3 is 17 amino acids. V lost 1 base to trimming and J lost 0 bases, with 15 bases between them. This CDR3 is CASSQGMQRNMNTEAFF. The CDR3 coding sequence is TGTGCCAGCAGCCAAGGGATGCAGCGAAACATGAACACTGAAGCTTTCTTT.

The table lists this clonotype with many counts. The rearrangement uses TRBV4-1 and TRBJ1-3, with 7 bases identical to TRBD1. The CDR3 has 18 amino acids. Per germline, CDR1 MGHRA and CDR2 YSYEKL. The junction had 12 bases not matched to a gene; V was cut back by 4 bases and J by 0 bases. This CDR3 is CASSRPGQDKSSGNTIYF. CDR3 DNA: TGCGCCAGCAGCCGACCAGGACAGGATAAAAGCTCTGGAAACACCATATATTTT.

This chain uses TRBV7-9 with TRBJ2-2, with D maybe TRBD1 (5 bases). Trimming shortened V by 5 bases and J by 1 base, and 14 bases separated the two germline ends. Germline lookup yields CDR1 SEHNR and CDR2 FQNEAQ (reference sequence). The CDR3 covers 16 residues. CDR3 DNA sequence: TGTGCCAGCAGCCTGGGTAACCAGGGGAACACCGGGGAGCTGTTTTTT. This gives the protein CASSLGNQGNTGELFF. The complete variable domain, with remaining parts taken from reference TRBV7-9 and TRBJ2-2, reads DTGVSQNPRHKITKRGQNVTFRCDPISEHNRLYWYRQTLGQGPEFLTYFQNEAQLEKSRLLSDRFSAERPKGSFSTLEIQRTEQGDSAMYLCASSLGNQGNTGELFFGEGSRLTVL.

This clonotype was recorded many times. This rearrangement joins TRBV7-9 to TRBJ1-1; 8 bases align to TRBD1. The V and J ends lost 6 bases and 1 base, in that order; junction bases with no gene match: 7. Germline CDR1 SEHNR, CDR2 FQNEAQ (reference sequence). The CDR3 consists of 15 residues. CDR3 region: CASSNGQGGNTEAFF. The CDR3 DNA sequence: TGTGCCAGCAGTAACGGACAGGGCGGGAACACTGAAGCTTTCTTT.

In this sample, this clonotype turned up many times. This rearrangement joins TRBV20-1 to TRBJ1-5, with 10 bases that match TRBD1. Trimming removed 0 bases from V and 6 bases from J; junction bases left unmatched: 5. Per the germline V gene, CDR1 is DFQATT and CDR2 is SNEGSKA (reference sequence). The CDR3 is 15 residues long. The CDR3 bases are TGCAGTGCTAGAGATAGACAGGGGGCCGGTCAGCCCCAGCATTTT. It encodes CSARDRQGAGQPQHF.

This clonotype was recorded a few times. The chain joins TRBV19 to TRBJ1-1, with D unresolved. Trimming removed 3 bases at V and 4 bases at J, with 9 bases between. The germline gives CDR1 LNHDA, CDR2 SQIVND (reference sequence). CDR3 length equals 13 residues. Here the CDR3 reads CASSMARGTEAFF. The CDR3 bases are TGTGCCAGTAGTATGGCCCGGGGCACTGAAGCTTTCTTT.

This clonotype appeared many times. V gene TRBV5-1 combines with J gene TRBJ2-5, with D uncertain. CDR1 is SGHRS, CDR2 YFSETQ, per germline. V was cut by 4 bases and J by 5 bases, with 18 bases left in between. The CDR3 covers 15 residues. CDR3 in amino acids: CASSTVNSDVETQYF. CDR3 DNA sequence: TGCGCCAGCAGCACGGTAAATTCGGATGTGGAGACCCAGTACTTC.

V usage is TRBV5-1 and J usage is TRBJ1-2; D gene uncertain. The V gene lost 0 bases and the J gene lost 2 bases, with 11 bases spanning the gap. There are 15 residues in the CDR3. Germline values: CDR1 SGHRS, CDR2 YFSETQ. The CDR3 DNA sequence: TGCGCCAGCAGCTTGGAGCCGACTGGGAACTATGGCTACACCTTC. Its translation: CASSLEPTGNYGYTF.

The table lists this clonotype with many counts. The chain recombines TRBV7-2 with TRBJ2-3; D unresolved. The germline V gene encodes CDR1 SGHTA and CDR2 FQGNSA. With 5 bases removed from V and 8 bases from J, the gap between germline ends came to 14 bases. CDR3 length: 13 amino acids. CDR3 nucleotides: TGTGCCAGCAGCCCCCAGATACGTACTACGCAGTATTTT. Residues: CASSPQIRTTQYF.

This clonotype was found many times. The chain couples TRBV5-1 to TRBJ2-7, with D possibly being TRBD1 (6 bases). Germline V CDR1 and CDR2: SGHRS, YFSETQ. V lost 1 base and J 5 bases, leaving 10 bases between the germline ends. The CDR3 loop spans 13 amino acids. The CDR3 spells CASSLQAGDEQYF. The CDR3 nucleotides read TGCGCCAGCAGCTTGCAGGCAGGGGACGAGCAGTACTTC. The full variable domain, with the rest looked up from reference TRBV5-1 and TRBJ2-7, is KAGVTQTPRYLIKTRGQQVTLSCSPISGHRSVSWYQQTPGQGLQFLFEYFSETQRNKGNFPGRFSGRQFSNSRSEMNVSTLELGDSALYLCASSLQAGDEQYFGPGTRLTVT.

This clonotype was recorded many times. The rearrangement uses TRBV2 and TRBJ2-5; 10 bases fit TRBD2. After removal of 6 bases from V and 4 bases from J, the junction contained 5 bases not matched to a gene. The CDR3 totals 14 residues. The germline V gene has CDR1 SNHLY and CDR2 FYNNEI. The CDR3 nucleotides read TGTGCCAGCAGGACTCGGACTAGCGGAGAGACCCAGTACTTC. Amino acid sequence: CASRTRTSGETQYF. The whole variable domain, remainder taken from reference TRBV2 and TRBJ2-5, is EPEVTQTPSHQVTQMGQEVILRCVPISNHLYFYWYRQILGQKVEFLVSFYNNEISEKSEIFDDQFSVERPDGSNFTLKIRSTKLEDSAMYFCASRTRTSGETQYFGPGTRLLVL.

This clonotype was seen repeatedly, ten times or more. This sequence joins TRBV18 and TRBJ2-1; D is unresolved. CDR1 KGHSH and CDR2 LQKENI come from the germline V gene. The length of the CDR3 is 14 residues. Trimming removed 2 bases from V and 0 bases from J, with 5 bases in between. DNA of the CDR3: TGTGCCAGCTCACCAGGGGTCTCCTACAATGAGCAGTTCTTC. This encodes CASSPGVSYNEQFF.

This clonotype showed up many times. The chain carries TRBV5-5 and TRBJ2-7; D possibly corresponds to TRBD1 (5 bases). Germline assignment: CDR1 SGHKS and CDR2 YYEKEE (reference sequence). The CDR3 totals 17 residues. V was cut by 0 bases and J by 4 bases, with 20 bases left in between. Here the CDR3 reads CASSLVQGYLTEYEQYF. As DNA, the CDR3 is TGTGCCAGCAGCTTGGTCCAGGGATATTTGACTGAATACGAGCAGTACTTC. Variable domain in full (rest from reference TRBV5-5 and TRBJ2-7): DAGVTQSPTHLIKTRGQQVTLRCSPISGHKSVSWYQQVLGQGPQFIFQYYEKEERGRGNFPDRFSARQFPNYSSELNVNALLLGDSALYLCASSLVQGYLTEYEQYFGPGTRLTVT.